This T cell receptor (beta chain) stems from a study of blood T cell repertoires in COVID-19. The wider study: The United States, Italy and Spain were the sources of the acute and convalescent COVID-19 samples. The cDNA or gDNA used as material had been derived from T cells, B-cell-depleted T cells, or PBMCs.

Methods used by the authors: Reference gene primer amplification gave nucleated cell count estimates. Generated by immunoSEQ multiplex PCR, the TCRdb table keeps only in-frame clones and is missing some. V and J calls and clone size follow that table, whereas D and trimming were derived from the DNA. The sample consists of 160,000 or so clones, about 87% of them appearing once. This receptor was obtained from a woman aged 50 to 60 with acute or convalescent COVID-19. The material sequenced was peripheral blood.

The CDR3 loop reads CASTSARGTGGSNTQYF. CDR3 nucleotides: TGTGCCAGCACGTCCGCTAGGGGGACAGGGGGCTCGAATACGCAGTATTTT. This chain joins TRBV2 and TRBJ2-3; TRBD1 matches at 12 bases. J lost 7 bases, V lost 7 bases, and 15 bases had no gene match. Per the germline V gene, CDR1 is SNHLY and CDR2 is FYNNEI. The CDR3 consists of 17 residues. Looking up the rest from reference TRBV2 and TRBJ2-3 gives the full variable domain: EPEVTQTPSHQVTQMGQEVILRCVPISNHLYFYWYRQILGQKVEFLVSFYNNEISEKSEIFDDQFSVERPDGSNFTLKIRSTKLEDSAMYFCASTSARGTGGSNTQYFGPGTRLTVL.